This passage covers 4 T cell receptor beta chains from one sample sequenced in a study of T-cell memory formation after mild COVID-19. Using its own MiXCR run on the 5' RACE reads, TCRdb lists one record per CDR3 protein. The data show 340,000 or so distinct CDR3 sequences, 10% to 15% seen once. The material sequenced was PBMCs or a T cell subset sorted from them (not recorded which). These receptor sequences come from a man aged 18-30 years who had mild COVID-19 (a few samples of this study predate the infection). Cell type and time point are not known.

The V gene is TRBV9, the J gene TRBJ2-7, with 10 bases identical to TRBD1. CDR3 length equals 15 residues. Germline CDR1 and CDR2: SGDLS and YYNGEE. The V gene end was trimmed by 2 bases and the J gene end by 1 base; junction bases not matched to a gene: 3. The chain's CDR3 is CASSVTGGASYEQYF. CDR3 nucleotide sequence: TGTGCCAGCAGCGTGACAGGGGGCGCTTCCTACGAGCAGTACTTC.

The chain recombines TRBV29-1 with TRBJ2-7; the D is unclear. The CDR3 contains 13 residues. Germline values: CDR1 SQVTM, CDR2 ANQGSEA. V was clipped by 6 bases and J by 0 bases, with 12 bases between them. The CDR3 DNA is TGCAGCGTCCTACGAGGTAACTCCTACGAGCAGTACTTC. As protein: CSVLRGNSYEQYF.

The chain joins TRBV5-1 to TRBJ2-3; no firm D call. The CDR3 spans 17 residues. Germline CDR1 and CDR2: SGHRS and YFSETQ. V was pared by 1 base and J by 4 bases, with 19 bases between. The CDR3 loop reads CASSLTFAAPSADTQYF. The CDR3 region has the DNA TGCGCCAGCAGCTTGACTTTTGCTGCCCCCAGCGCAGATACGCAGTATTTT.

This clonotype showed up just a few times. This rearrangement joins TRBV4-2 to TRBJ2-5, with D unresolved. The CDR3 covers 15 residues. Trimming pared 4 bases from V and 1 base from J, leaving 13 bases between. CDR1 and CDR2 (germline): LGHNA, YNFKEQ. The DNA for the CDR3 is TGTGCCAGCAGCCTTTCTCCCGGCAGCCAAGAGACCCAGTACTTC. Translating it yields CASSLSPGSQETQYF.